Below are 3 T cell receptor beta chains sequenced from a single sample in a study of Ad26.COV2.S vaccination and SARS-CoV-2 variants (dated by TCRdb to about 2021). Library generation was performed with the immunoSEQ multiplex PCR assay. Here the immuneACCESS table is served through TCRdb, limited to in-frame sequences with V and J called. Missing clones are a known gap in these copies; in checked studies unresolved V genes cover under half, and the rest lacks a known reason. The sample table shows roughly 510,000 clones, and approximately 90% are seen once. About 13% of the sample goes to the ten largest clones. Read against the paper, the sample's treatment or condition label means: roughly 19 received Ad26.COV2.S at low or high dose, single or two shots; 5 received placebo; per-sample allocation not given. For vaccine and placebo recipients, the sequenced repertoires came from samples collected on day 63 after the first injection.

The starting material was peripheral blood, obtained in a trial of Ad26.COV2.S vaccine versus placebo. Every receptor here comes from a person aged 18-65 years who received the Ad26.COV2.S COVID-19 vaccine or a placebo.

V and J are TRBV30 and TRBJ1-3; no definite D call. V dropped 1 base and J dropped 0 bases, with 10 bases sitting between them. The CDR3 sequence is 15 residues long. Looked up from germline, CDR1 is GTSNPN and CDR2 is SVGIG (reference sequence). CDR3 coding DNA: TGTGCCTGGAGTGAGGTCCCGAGCTCTGGAAACACCATATATTTT. It yields the protein CAWSEVPSSGNTIYF.

The rearrangement links TRBV2 to TRBJ1-5, with 9 bases matching TRBD1. Germline CDR1 is SNHLY and CDR2 is FYNNEI. The CDR3 consists of 17 residues. V lost 1 base, J lost 8 bases, and 12 bases stayed unmatched. CDR3 sequence: CASSEVFVQGAEEPQHF. For the CDR3, the DNA is TGTGCCAGCAGTGAAGTCTTTGTACAGGGGGCCGAAGAGCCCCAGCATTTT.

This sequence joins TRBV7-9 and TRBJ1-5, with 9 bases identical to TRBD1. The CDR3 consists of 17 residues. V gave up 1 base and J gave up 2 bases; unmatched junction bases: 6. Germline assignment: CDR1 SEHNR and CDR2 FQNEAQ (reference sequence). The chain's CDR3 is CASSLGRQGVGNQPQHF. CDR3 nucleotide sequence: TGTGCCAGCAGCTTAGGACGACAGGGGGTGGGCAATCAGCCCCAGCATTTT.